The 7 T cell receptor beta chains reported below all come from one sample, sequenced in a study of CD8+CD57+ T cells in acquired aplastic anemia. Using genomic DNA as the template, TCR beta VDJ and CDR3 profiling was carried out. TCRdb itself ran the reads through MiXCR, one entry per CDR3 protein. Found here are fewer than 250,000 distinct CDR3 sequences, approximately 49% of them singletons; the top ten hold about 17%. The sequenced material came from sorted CD4+, CD8+, or CD8+CD57+ T cells (not recorded which) from PBMCs. Receptor source: a human donor in good health, serving as a control.

As to this clonotype: A clone one base away is much larger, so this may be a read error. This chain joins TRBV2 and TRBJ2-5; possibly TRBD2 for D (7 bases). V lost 6 bases, J lost 5 bases, and 22 bases lay in between. There are 16 residues in the CDR3. The germline V gene has CDR1 SNHLY and CDR2 FYNNEI. In DNA form, the CDR3 reads TGTGCCAGCAGGGGGATTAGGGGGGGGGGTGGGGAGACCCAGTACTTC. Translation: CASRGIRGGGGETQYF.

In nucleotides, the CDR3 is TGTGCCAGTAGTACCGGGACTAGCGGTTACAATGAGCAGTTCTTC. Protein: CASSTGTSGYNEQFF. V usage is TRBV19 and J usage is TRBJ2-1; TRBD2 matches 11 bases. CDR1 and CDR2 (germline): LNHDA, SQIVND (reference sequence). The trim removed 4 bases at V and 4 bases at J, leaving 3 bases unmatched. This CDR3 is 15 amino acids long.

The chain combines TRBV12-3 or TRBV12-4 with TRBJ1-2, with D unresolved. Trimming shortened V by 3 bases and J by 5 bases, and 10 bases separated the two germline ends. CDR3 size: 13 residues. The CDR3 DNA is TGTGCCAGCAGTTTTGGCAACCCTTATGGCTACACCTTC. This encodes CASSFGNPYGYTF.

This clonotype was counted ten times or more. The chain carries TRBV6-4 and TRBJ2-7; 9 nucleotides agree with TRBD1. Losses at the gene ends were 6 bases for V and 5 bases for J; bases not matched to a gene: 5. Germline loops: CDR1 MRHNA, CDR2 SNTAGT. The CDR3 covers 13 residues. The CDR3 sequence: CASSPDRGHEQYF. The CDR3 region has the DNA TGTGCCAGCAGCCCGGACAGGGGCCACGAGCAGTACTTC.

Note on this clonotype: No conserved phenylalanine or tryptophan is present at the end of the CDR3, so a read error is the likely explanation. The V and J genes are TRBV7-9 and TRBJ1-3, with TRBD1 as a possible D gene (5 bases). V lost 1 base to trimming and J lost 7 bases, with 11 bases between them. CDR3 length equals 14 residues. CDR1 SEHNR and CDR2 FQNEAQ come from the germline V gene (reference sequence). The CDR3 reads CASSLGPGSNTIYL. In nucleotides, the CDR3 is TGTGCCAGCAGCTTAGGGCCAGGGAGTAACACCATATATTTG.

This clonotype came up many times. This chain links TRBV5-5 with TRBJ1-1, with D possibly being TRBD1 (6 bases). There are 16 residues in the CDR3. The germline gives CDR1 SGHKS, CDR2 YYEKEE (reference sequence). V lost 4 bases, J lost 1 base, and 17 bases lay in between. As DNA, the CDR3 is TGTGCCAGCAGCCCCCTCACCCGGGGACAGAACACTGAAGCTTTCTTT. It codes for CASSPLTRGQNTEAFF.

This clonotype was observed many times. The V and J genes are TRBV19 and TRBJ1-2; D gene uncertain. The CDR3 loop spans 13 amino acids. Trimming shortened V by 3 bases and J by 4 bases, and 9 bases separated the two germline ends. The germline V gene has CDR1 LNHDA and CDR2 SQIVND (reference sequence). The CDR3 region has the DNA TGTGCCAGTAGTATTCCAGGTACCTATGGCTACACCTTC. Protein: CASSIPGTYGYTF.